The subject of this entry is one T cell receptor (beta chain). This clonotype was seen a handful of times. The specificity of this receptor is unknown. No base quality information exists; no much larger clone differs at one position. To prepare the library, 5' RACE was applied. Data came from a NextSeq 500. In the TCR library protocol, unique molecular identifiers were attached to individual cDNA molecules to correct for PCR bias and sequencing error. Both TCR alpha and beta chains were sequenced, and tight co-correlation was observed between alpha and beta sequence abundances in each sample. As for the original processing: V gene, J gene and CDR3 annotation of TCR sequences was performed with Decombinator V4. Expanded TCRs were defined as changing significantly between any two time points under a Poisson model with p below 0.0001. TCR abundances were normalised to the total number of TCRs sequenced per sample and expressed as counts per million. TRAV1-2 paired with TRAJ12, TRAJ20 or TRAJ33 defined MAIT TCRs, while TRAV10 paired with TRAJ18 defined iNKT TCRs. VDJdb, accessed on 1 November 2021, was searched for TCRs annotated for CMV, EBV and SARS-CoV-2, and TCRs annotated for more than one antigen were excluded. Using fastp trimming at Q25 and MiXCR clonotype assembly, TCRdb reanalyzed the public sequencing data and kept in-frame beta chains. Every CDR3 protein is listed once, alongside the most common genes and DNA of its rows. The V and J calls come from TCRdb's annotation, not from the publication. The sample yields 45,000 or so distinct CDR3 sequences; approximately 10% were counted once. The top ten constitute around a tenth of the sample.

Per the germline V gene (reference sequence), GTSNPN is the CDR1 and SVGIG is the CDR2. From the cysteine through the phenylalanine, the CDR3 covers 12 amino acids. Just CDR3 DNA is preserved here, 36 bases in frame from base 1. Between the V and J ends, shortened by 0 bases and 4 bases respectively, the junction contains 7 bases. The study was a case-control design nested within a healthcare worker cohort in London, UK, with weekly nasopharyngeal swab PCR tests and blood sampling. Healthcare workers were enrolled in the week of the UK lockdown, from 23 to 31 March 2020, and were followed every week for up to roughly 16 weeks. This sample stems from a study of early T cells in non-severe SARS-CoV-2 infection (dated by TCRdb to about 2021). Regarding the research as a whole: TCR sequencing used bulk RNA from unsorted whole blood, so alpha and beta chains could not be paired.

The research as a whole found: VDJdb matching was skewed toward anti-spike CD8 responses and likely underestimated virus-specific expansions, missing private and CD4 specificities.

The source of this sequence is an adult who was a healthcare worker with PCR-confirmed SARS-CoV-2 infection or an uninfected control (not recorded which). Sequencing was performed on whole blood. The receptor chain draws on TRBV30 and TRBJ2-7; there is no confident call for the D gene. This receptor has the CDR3 CAWSVEGYEQYF. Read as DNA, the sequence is TGTGCCTGGAGTGTGGAAGGGTACGAGCAGTACTTC.